A selection of T cell receptor beta chains follows, all from one sample in a study of blood T cell repertoires in COVID-19. The data were produced by immunoSEQ multiplex PCR, yet TCRdb's version contains in-frame clones alone and is incomplete. The table records about 190,000 clones, around nine tenths of them present only once. Sequencing was performed on peripheral blood. The receptors here all came from a woman aged 18-29 years who had recovered from COVID-19. CDR3s leave out the opening cysteine and the closing phenylalanine or tryptophan. The order of the fields is clone size, V gene, J gene, CDR3 protein. Not every row has a clone size; where given, it reads once, few, many or a size class.

abundance: once; v_gene: TRBV27; j_gene: TRBJ1-1; CDR3aa: ASSYGTSNTEAF
abundance: NA; v_gene: TRBV9; j_gene: TRBJ2-3; CDR3aa: ASSVALADTQY
abundance: NA; v_gene: TRBV24-1; j_gene: TRBJ2-3; CDR3aa: ATSPGLAGTDTQY
abundance: NA; v_gene: TRBV10-3; j_gene: TRBJ2-2; CDR3aa: AISGTSGGTGELF
abundance: NA; v_gene: TRBV15; j_gene: TRBJ2-3; CDR3aa: ATSRVVGRFWDTQY
abundance: NA; v_gene: TRBV5-1; j_gene: TRBJ1-4; CDR3aa: ASSSLGTGNEKLF
abundance: once; v_gene: TRBV9; j_gene: TRBJ1-3; CDR3aa: ASSWDSSGNTIY
abundance: NA; v_gene: TRBV9; j_gene: TRBJ2-5; CDR3aa: ASSVDREETQY
abundance: once; v_gene: TRBV4-2; j_gene: TRBJ1-6; CDR3aa: ASSQPGHGSPLH
abundance: NA; v_gene: TRBV16; j_gene: TRBJ1-4; CDR3aa: ASSQGGNEKLF
abundance: NA; v_gene: TRBV29-1; j_gene: TRBJ1-6; CDR3aa: SVRQDDLSPLH
abundance: once; v_gene: TRBV10-3; j_gene: TRBJ1-2; CDR3aa: AISGQGANYGYT
abundance: NA; v_gene: TRBV6-5; j_gene: TRBJ2-1; CDR3aa: ASSRSGSYNEQF
abundance: NA; v_gene: TRBV9; j_gene: TRBJ2-2; CDR3aa: ASKGTQGGTGELF
abundance: NA; v_gene: TRBV6-2/TRBV6-3; j_gene: TRBJ2-1; CDR3aa: ASSRVGLASYNEQF
abundance: NA; v_gene: TRBV2; j_gene: TRBJ1-5; CDR3aa: ASSIPGTGDLSNQPQH
abundance: NA; v_gene: TRBV6-2/TRBV6-3; j_gene: TRBJ1-1; CDR3aa: ASSYDSVTGKTEAF
abundance: NA; v_gene: TRBV18; j_gene: TRBJ2-5; CDR3aa: ASSSRPGTGRETQY
abundance: NA; v_gene: TRBV5-6; j_gene: TRBJ2-1; CDR3aa: ASSFVAGEQF
abundance: NA; v_gene: TRBV19; j_gene: TRBJ2-2; CDR3aa: ASSMLSLAYTGELF
abundance: NA; v_gene: TRBV5-6; j_gene: TRBJ2-1; CDR3aa: ASSLAYPGSNEQF
abundance: few; v_gene: TRBV7-2; j_gene: TRBJ2-2; CDR3aa: ASTPNSGNPNRELF
abundance: NA; v_gene: TRBV2; j_gene: TRBJ2-3; CDR3aa: ASLEAGPDTQY
abundance: NA; v_gene: TRBV4-2; j_gene: TRBJ1-1; CDR3aa: ASSQDSGSDTEAF
abundance: NA; v_gene: TRBV19; j_gene: TRBJ2-3; CDR3aa: ASTNRGAIGDTQY
abundance: NA; v_gene: TRBV10-3; j_gene: TRBJ2-7; CDR3aa: ASGLAHEQY
abundance: once; v_gene: TRBV2; j_gene: TRBJ1-5; CDR3aa: ASSPLDRGQPQH
abundance: NA; v_gene: TRBV10-3; j_gene: TRBJ2-1; CDR3aa: ATQGLAGDNEQF
abundance: NA; v_gene: TRBV12-3/TRBV12-4; j_gene: TRBJ2-1; CDR3aa: ASSLFGDRWF
abundance: NA; v_gene: TRBV5-1; j_gene: TRBJ1-4; CDR3aa: ASSLTGGGDEKLF
abundance: NA; v_gene: TRBV7-2; j_gene: TRBJ1-2; CDR3aa: ASSLDPGRGMGYT
abundance: NA; v_gene: TRBV18; j_gene: TRBJ1-1; CDR3aa: ASSLDRGRNTEAF
abundance: once; v_gene: TRBV9; j_gene: TRBJ2-2; CDR3aa: ASSVRTVRATGELF
abundance: NA; v_gene: TRBV19; j_gene: TRBJ1-1; CDR3aa: ASFESGGAF
abundance: NA; v_gene: TRBV6-5; j_gene: TRBJ2-3; CDR3aa: ASSSGTRADTQY
abundance: NA; v_gene: TRBV30; j_gene: TRBJ1-1; CDR3aa: AWATGISTEAF
abundance: few; v_gene: TRBV6-4; j_gene: TRBJ2-3; CDR3aa: ASSPAGGRPDTQY
abundance: NA; v_gene: TRBV27; j_gene: TRBJ2-7; CDR3aa: ASSSGRGGAGQY